This TCR beta chain was documented in a study of shared T cell receptors in the human thymus. Libraries were prepared by immunoSEQ multiplex PCR; TCRdb keeps only in-frame clonotypes and omits some of them. The sample gives a few hundred thousand clones, just under 95% of which show up once; approximately 0.02% is in the top ten. V was pared by 5 bases and J by 3 bases, with 4 bases of the junction left unmatched. The CDR3 totals 15 residues. Looked up from germline, CDR1 is MNHEY and CDR2 is SVGAGI. The origin of this receptor is a human donor. The V call is TRBV6-5, the J call TRBJ1-6, with TRBD1 matching 7 bases. Sequenced input: thymocytes. The CDR3 loop reads CASSTGVDYNSPLHF. For the CDR3, the DNA is TGTGCCAGCAGTACAGGGGTGGACTATAATTCACCCCTCCACTTT.